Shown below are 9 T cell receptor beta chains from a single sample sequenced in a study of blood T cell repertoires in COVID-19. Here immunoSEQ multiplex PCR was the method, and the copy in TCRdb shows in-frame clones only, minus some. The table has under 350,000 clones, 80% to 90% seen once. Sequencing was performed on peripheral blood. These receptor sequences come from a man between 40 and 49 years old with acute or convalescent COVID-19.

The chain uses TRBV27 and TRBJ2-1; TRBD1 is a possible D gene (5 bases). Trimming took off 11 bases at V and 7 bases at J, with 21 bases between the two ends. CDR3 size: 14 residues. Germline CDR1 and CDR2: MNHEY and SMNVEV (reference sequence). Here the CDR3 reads CAVKIFREANEQFF. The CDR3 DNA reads TGTGCCGTGAAGATTTTCAGGGAAGCTAATGAGCAGTTCTTC.

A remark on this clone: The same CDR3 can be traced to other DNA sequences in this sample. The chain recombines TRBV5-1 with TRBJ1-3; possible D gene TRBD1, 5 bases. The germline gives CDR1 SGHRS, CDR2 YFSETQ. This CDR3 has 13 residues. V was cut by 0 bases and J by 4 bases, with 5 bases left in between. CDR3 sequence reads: CASSLGQGNTIYF. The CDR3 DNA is TGCGCCAGCAGCTTGGGACAGGGAAACACCATATATTTT.

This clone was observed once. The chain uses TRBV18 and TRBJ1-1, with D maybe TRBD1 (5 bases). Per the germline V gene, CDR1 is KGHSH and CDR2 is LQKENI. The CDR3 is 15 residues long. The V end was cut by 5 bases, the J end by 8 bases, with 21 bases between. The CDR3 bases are TGTGCCAGCTCAGCCTCTCTCCAAGGGGTGGGGGAAGCTTTCTTT. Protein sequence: CASSASLQGVGEAFF. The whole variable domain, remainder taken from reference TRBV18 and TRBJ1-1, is NAGVMQNPRHLVRRRGQEARLRCSPMKGHSHVYWYRQLPEEGLKFMVYLQKENIIDESGMPKERFSAEFPKEGPSILRIQQVVRGDSAAYFCASSASLQGVGEAFFGQGTRLTVV.

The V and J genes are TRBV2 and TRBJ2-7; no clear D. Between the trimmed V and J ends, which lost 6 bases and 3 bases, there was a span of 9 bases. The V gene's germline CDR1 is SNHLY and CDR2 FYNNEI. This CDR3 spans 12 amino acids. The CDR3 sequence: CASRTLFYEQYF. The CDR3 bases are TGTGCCAGCAGGACTTTATTCTACGAGCAGTACTTC.

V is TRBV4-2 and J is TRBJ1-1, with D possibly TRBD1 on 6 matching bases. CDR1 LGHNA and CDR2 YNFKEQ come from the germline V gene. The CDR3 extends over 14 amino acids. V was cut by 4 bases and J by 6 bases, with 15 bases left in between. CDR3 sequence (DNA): TGTGCCAGCAGCCGACAGGTTACCCAGCCTGAAGCTTTCTTT. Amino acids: CASSRQVTQPEAFF.

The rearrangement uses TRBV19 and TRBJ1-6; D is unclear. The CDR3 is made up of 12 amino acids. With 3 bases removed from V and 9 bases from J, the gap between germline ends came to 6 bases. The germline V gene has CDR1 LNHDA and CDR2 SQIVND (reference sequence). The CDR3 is CASSMVRSPLHF. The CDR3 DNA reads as TGTGCCAGTAGTATGGTGCGTTCACCCCTCCACTTT.

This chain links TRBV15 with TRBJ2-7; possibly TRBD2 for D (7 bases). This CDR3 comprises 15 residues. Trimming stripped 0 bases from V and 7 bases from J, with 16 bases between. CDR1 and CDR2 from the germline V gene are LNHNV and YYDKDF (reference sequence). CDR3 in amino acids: CATSRDGGGGGEQYF. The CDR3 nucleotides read TGTGCCACCAGCAGAGATGGGGGCGGGGGTGGAGAGCAGTACTTC.

CDR3 sequence reads: CASSRYTLGGDVNTEAFF. CDR3 DNA: TGTGCCAGCAGCCGGTACACCCTGGGGGGGGATGTTAACACTGAAGCTTTCTTT. The chain joins TRBV4-2 to TRBJ1-1; possibly TRBD1 for D (5 bases). The length of the CDR3 is 18 residues. The ends were cut back, 4 bases at V and 2 bases at J, with 23 bases in the middle. The germline V gene encodes CDR1 LGHNA and CDR2 YNFKEQ.

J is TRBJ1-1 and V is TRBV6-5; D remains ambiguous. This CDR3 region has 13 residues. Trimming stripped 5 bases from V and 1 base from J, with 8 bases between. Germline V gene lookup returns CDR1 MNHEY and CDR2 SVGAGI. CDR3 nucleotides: TGTGCCAGCAGTCGAACCGGGAACACTGAAGCTTTCTTT. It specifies CASSRTGNTEAFF.